The 30 T cell receptor beta chains below all came from one sample that was sequenced in a study of T cells in Graves' hyperthyroidism and ophthalmopathy. Amplified TCR beta CDR3 regions came from RNA transcripts. HTBI primers were used for first-round RT-PCR of the TCR CDR3. A single record per CDR3 protein comes from TCRdb applying MiXCR to the multiplex PCR reads. This sample has fewer than 750,000 distinct CDR3 sequences, with roughly 15% found just once. The source material was blood. The origin of the receptors is a woman aged 40 to 49 with Graves' ophthalmopathy.

This clonotype was picked up many times. The genes are TRBV5-1 and TRBJ2-7, with 10 bases lining up with TRBD2. Germline V gene lookup returns CDR1 SGHRS and CDR2 YFSETQ. V lost 6 bases, J lost 2 bases, and 5 bases stayed unmatched. The CDR3 is 14 residues long. The CDR3 protein is CASTIAGGPYEQYF. The CDR3 nucleotides read TGCGCCAGCACCATAGCGGGAGGACCCTACGAGCAGTACTTC.

There are many counts of this clonotype. This sequence joins TRBV5-1 and TRBJ2-7; 10 bases match TRBD2. Germline lookup yields CDR1 SGHRS and CDR2 YFSETQ. The ends lost 5 bases at V and 4 bases at J; junction bases unmatched: 15. This CDR3 region has 17 residues. DNA of the CDR3: TGCGCCAGCAGACCCTCGGCCTCTAGCGGGAGTGGGTACGAGCAGTACTTC. Protein: CASRPSASSGSGYEQYF.

This clonotype was seen at least ten times. The chain is built from TRBV28 and TRBJ2-7; D remains ambiguous. The V end was cut by 5 bases, the J end by 0 bases, with 8 bases between. Germline assignment: CDR1 MDHEN and CDR2 SYDVKM. This CDR3 comprises 13 residues. The CDR3 bases are TGTGCCAGCAGTCCAGACATCTCCTACGAGCAGTACTTC. Translated: CASSPDISYEQYF. Based on the CDR3 plus reference TRBV28 and TRBJ2-7, the full variable domain is DVKVTQSSRYLVKRTGEKVFLECVQDMDHENMFWYRQDPGLGLRLIYFSYDVKMKEKGDIPEGYSVSREKKERFSLILESASTNQTSMYLCASSPDISYEQYFGPGTRLTVT.

This clonotype was seen at least ten times. This chain links TRBV6-2 or TRBV6-3 with TRBJ2-2, with D perhaps TRBD2 (5 bases). The V gene's germline CDR1 is MNHEY and CDR2 SVGEGT. The CDR3 contains 15 residues. The V end lost 1 base, the J end lost 5 bases, and 11 bases lay between the germline ends. DNA of the CDR3: TGTGCCAGCAGTTACTTAAGCGGCCTTACCGGGGAGCTGTTTTTT. Protein: CASSYLSGLTGELFF.

The genes are TRBV12-3 or TRBV12-4 and TRBJ1-2; no definite D call. CDR3 length: 12 residues. The V end was cut by 3 bases, the J end by 7 bases, with 9 bases between. In DNA, the CDR3 is TGTGCCAGCAGTTTGGACCAATTTGGCTACACCTTC. Protein: CASSLDQFGYTF.

The CDR3 bases are TGCAGTGCTAGAACCGGGAACGAGCAGTACTTC. Its translation: CSARTGNEQYF. The gene calls are TRBV20-1 and TRBJ2-7; D perhaps matches TRBD2 (5 bases). Trimming shortened V by 2 bases and J by 5 bases, and 7 bases separated the two germline ends. The CDR3 loop spans 11 amino acids. Germline lookup yields CDR1 DFQATT and CDR2 SNEGSKA (reference sequence).

There are a few counts of this clonotype. The genes are TRBV2 and TRBJ2-2; no clear D. The germline V gene encodes CDR1 SNHLY and CDR2 FYNNEI. The V end lost 4 bases, the J end lost 1 base, and 7 bases lay between the germline ends. The CDR3 covers 14 residues. The CDR3, as DNA: TGTGCCAGCAGTGTTTCTATGAACACCGGGGAGCTGTTTTTT. Residues: CASSVSMNTGELFF.

At least ten counts were recorded for this clonotype. The genes are TRBV7-9 and TRBJ2-5, with 8 bases fitting TRBD2. Germline V gene sequence: CDR1 SEHNR, CDR2 FQNEAQ (reference sequence). This CDR3 is 17 amino acids long. V gave up 5 bases and J gave up 3 bases; unmatched junction bases: 14. The CDR3 protein is CASSPRIDIAGKETQYF. The CDR3 DNA reads TGTGCCAGCAGCCCACGGATTGACATAGCGGGAAAAGAGACCCAGTACTTC. The full variable domain, in which reference TRBV7-9 and TRBJ2-5 provide the parts outside the CDR3, is DTGVSQNPRHKITKRGQNVTFRCDPISEHNRLYWYRQTLGQGPEFLTYFQNEAQLEKSRLLSDRFSAERPKGSFSTLEIQRTEQGDSAMYLCASSPRIDIAGKETQYFGPGTRLLVL.

This clonotype was counted many times. The chain has TRBV5-1 and TRBJ1-5, with unresolved D. Looked up from germline, CDR1 is SGHRS and CDR2 is YFSETQ. CDR3 length: 15 residues. The V end lost 4 bases, the J end lost 2 bases, and 13 bases lay between the germline ends. The CDR3 bases are TGCGCCAGCAGCGCCGGAACCAGTGGCAATCAGCCCCAGCATTTT. Its translation: CASSAGTSGNQPQHF.

CDR3: CSASPTLGRANTGELFF. The CDR3 DNA follows: TGCAGTGCTAGTCCGACCCTCGGGAGGGCGAACACCGGGGAGCTGTTTTTT. The chain is built from TRBV20-1 and TRBJ2-2, with 8 bases lining up with TRBD2. This CDR3 is built from 17 residues. Germline lookup yields CDR1 DFQATT and CDR2 SNEGSKA (reference sequence). Unmatched junction bases numbered 9, after V lost 3 bases and J lost 0 bases.

The gene calls are TRBV18 and TRBJ1-1; TRBD1 might be the D (5 bases). The CDR3 totals 15 residues. Trimming pared 3 bases from V and 0 bases from J, leaving 11 bases between. Germline V gene lookup returns CDR1 KGHSH and CDR2 LQKENI. The CDR3 sequence: CASSPLAGMNTEAFF. CDR3 DNA sequence: TGTGCCAGCTCACCCCTAGCAGGGATGAACACTGAAGCTTTCTTT.

This clonotype has only a few counts. Here the CDR3 omits its conserved ending phenylalanine or tryptophan, so a read error is the likely source. This chain joins TRBV7-8 and TRBJ2-2, with D perhaps given as TRBD1 or TRBD2 (6 bases each). CDR1 SGHVS and CDR2 FQNEAQ come from the germline V gene. The CDR3 has 14 amino acids. With 9 bases removed from V and 6 bases from J, the gap between germline ends came to 17 bases. The CDR3 is CASGGQGMAGELFL. The CDR3 bases are TGTGCCAGTGGGGGGCAGGGCATGGCCGGGGAGCTGTTTCTT.

This clonotype was picked up many times. In DNA form, the CDR3 reads TGTGCCAGCTCAGGGGCTGCGGGAAACACCATATATTTT. Translated, it gives CASSGAAGNTIYF. The chain couples TRBV12-3 or TRBV12-4 to TRBJ1-3, with a possible D match to TRBD1 (6 bases). The CDR3 spans 13 residues. Trimming removed 8 bases at V and 4 bases at J, with 12 bases between.

This clonotype was counted ten times or more. The chain combines TRBV28 with TRBJ2-7; 8 bases align to TRBD1. With 8 bases clipped from V and 2 bases from J, the junction kept 8 bases outside the gene matches. The CDR3 covers 14 residues. Germline CDR1 MDHEN, CDR2 SYDVKM. This CDR3 reads CASCRQGSTYEQYF. DNA for the CDR3: TGTGCCAGCTGTCGACAGGGGTCCACCTACGAGCAGTACTTC. Filled out from reference TRBV28 and TRBJ2-7, the complete variable domain reads DVKVTQSSRYLVKRTGEKVFLECVQDMDHENMFWYRQDPGLGLRLIYFSYDVKMKEKGDIPEGYSVSREKKERFSLILESASTNQTSMYLCASCRQGSTYEQYFGPGTRLTVT.

This clonotype has ten or more counts. CDR3 sequence: CASRDNYYEQYF. For the CDR3, the DNA is TGTGCCAGCAGGGACAACTACTACGAGCAGTACTTC. The rearrangement links TRBV12-3 or TRBV12-4 to TRBJ2-7; D is possibly TRBD1 (5 bases). CDR3 length: 12 residues. V was shortened by 6 bases and J by 3 bases, with 9 bases between the two germline ends.

The chain has TRBV12-3 or TRBV12-4 and TRBJ2-5; D is possibly TRBD1 or TRBD2 (5 bases each). The CDR3 length is 15 residues. The V and J ends lost 5 bases and 5 bases respectively, with 18 bases between them. The chain's CDR3 is CASSPSPGARETQYF. CDR3 in DNA: TGTGCCAGCAGTCCCTCCCCCGGGGCGCGTGAGACCCAGTACTTC.

The V call is TRBV3-1, the J call TRBJ2-7, with D possibly being TRBD1 or TRBD2 (5 bases each). V was cut by 4 bases and J by 5 bases, with 15 bases left in between. The germline V gene has CDR1 LGHDT and CDR2 YNNKEL (reference sequence). The CDR3 extends over 14 amino acids. The CDR3 protein is CASSPDTGSDEQYF. CDR3 sequence (DNA): TGTGCCAGCAGCCCGGACACGGGGAGCGACGAGCAGTACTTC.

There are many counts of this clonotype. CDR3 sequence: CASRNPGPYGYTF. CDR3 coding DNA: TGTGCCAGCAGAAATCCGGGACCATATGGCTACACCTTC. This chain uses TRBV6-1 with TRBJ1-2, with D tentatively TRBD1 (5 bases). Trimming removed 6 bases from V and 5 bases from J, with 13 bases in between. From germline, CDR1 is MNHNS and CDR2 SASEGT. This CDR3 has 13 amino acids.

In its sample, this clonotype was seen many times. The rearrangement joins TRBV20-1 to TRBJ2-5, with D uncertain. This CDR3 has 13 amino acids. V was clipped by 1 base and J by 1 base, with 7 bases between them. Germline values: CDR1 DFQATT, CDR2 SNEGSKA (reference sequence). In DNA, the CDR3 is TGCAGTGCTAGAGCTACCTCCCAAGAGACCCAGTACTTC. Translating gives CSARATSQETQYF.

This clonotype was counted ten times or more. The chain links TRBV6-5 to TRBJ1-1, with 7 bases lining up with TRBD1. Germline loops: CDR1 MNHEY, CDR2 SVGAGI. V lost 5 bases and J lost 4; bases outside the gene matches: 7. This CDR3 has 14 amino acids. The CDR3 region has the DNA TGTGCCAGCAGTCAGACAGGGAAGGGCACTGAAGCTTTCTTT. Protein sequence: CASSQTGKGTEAFF.

This clonotype was seen at least ten times. The rearrangement joins TRBV30 to TRBJ1-1; D might be TRBD1 (5 bases). Germline loops: CDR1 GTSNPN, CDR2 SVGIG (reference sequence). This CDR3 comprises 11 residues. The ends were cut back, 1 base at V and 7 bases at J, with 7 bases in the middle. DNA of the CDR3: TGTGCCTGGAGTGGACAGTTTGAAGCTTTCTTT. It translates to CAWSGQFEAFF.

The J gene is TRBJ2-2, the V gene TRBV20-1; weak D call: TRBD2 (5 bases). V dropped 5 bases and J dropped 7 bases, with 23 bases sitting between them. The CDR3 covers 16 residues. Germline values: CDR1 DFQATT, CDR2 SNEGSKA (reference sequence). The CDR3 here is CSAQRSTGGRHGELFF. The CDR3 region has the DNA TGCAGTGCTCAGCGATCTACTGGAGGCAGGCACGGGGAGCTGTTTTTT.

The table lists this clonotype with many counts. The chain employs TRBV5-1 and TRBJ1-2, with D possibly being TRBD1 (6 bases). This CDR3 comprises 14 residues. The V and J ends lost 1 base and 6 bases respectively, with 13 bases between them. Germline CDR1 and CDR2: SGHRS and YFSETQ. The CDR3 region has the DNA TGCGCCAGCAGCTTGCTAGGGGGGCAGGATGGCTACACCTTC. Translating gives CASSLLGGQDGYTF.

This clonotype was counted many times. CDR3 coding DNA: TGTGCCAGCAGTTCGACAGGGGATTATCAGCCCCAGCATTTT. Translated, it gives CASSSTGDYQPQHF. This chain joins TRBV12-3 or TRBV12-4 and TRBJ1-5; TRBD1 aligns across 8 bases. J lost 5 bases, V lost 4 bases, and 4 bases had no gene match. This CDR3 has 14 amino acids.

This clonotype was observed at least ten times. This sequence may be a read error, since a much larger clone differs from it by one base. The gene calls are TRBV6-2 or TRBV6-3 and TRBJ2-7, with TRBD1 matching over 7 bases. The CDR3 runs 14 residues. V trimming: 2 bases; J trimming: 3 bases; junction bases outside the gene matches: 4. Germline CDR1 MNHEY, CDR2 SVGEGT. Here the CDR3 reads CASSYGGQFYEQYF. Here the CDR3 DNA reads TGTGCCAGCAGTTACGGGGGACAGTTCTACGAGCAGTACTTC.

This clonotype was detected a few times. The V gene is TRBV19, the J gene TRBJ2-7; D may be TRBD1 (5 bases). V gave up 5 bases and J gave up 6 bases, with 11 bases separating them. Germline V lookup: CDR1 LNHDA, CDR2 SQIVND (reference sequence). The CDR3 runs to 12 residues. As DNA, the CDR3 is TGTGCCAGTAGTCCCAGGGATGCCGAGCAGTACTTC. Translation: CASSPRDAEQYF.

The chain has TRBV12-3 or TRBV12-4 and TRBJ2-7; TRBD2 agrees at 8 bases. The CDR3 extends over 15 amino acids. V shed 5 bases and J 6 bases; nucleotides not matched to a gene: 12. The CDR3 DNA follows: TGTGCCAGCAGTCCCCCGGGACTAGTGGGTGGCGAGCAGTACTTC. It yields the protein CASSPPGLVGGEQYF.

The chain employs TRBV11-1 and TRBJ1-1; D might be TRBD1 (6 bases). V lost 5 bases, J lost 2 bases, and 15 bases lay in between. The germline V gene has CDR1 SGHAT and CDR2 FQDESV (reference sequence). CDR3 size: 15 residues. CDR3 nucleotides: TGTGCCAGCAGCCACTACAGGGCTGGAAACACTGAAGCTTTCTTT. It encodes CASSHYRAGNTEAFF.

This clonotype was detected ten times or more. V and J are TRBV20-1 and TRBJ2-2, with D uncertain. Germline lookup yields CDR1 DFQATT and CDR2 SNEGSKA (reference sequence). The ends were cut back, 2 bases at V and 5 bases at J, with 9 bases in the middle. The CDR3 runs to 13 residues. The CDR3 nucleotides are TGCAGTGCTAGACTACAAGATACCGGGGAGCTGTTTTTT. Its protein is CSARLQDTGELFF.

V is TRBV27 and J is TRBJ1-5, with no clear D. The CDR3 runs 13 residues. From germline, CDR1 is MNHEY and CDR2 SMNVEV (reference sequence). The V end lost 8 bases, the J end lost 6 bases, and 14 bases lay between the germline ends. The chain's CDR3 is CASGRSSGQPQHF. DNA for the CDR3: TGTGCCAGCGGCAGGTCTTCGGGTCAGCCCCAGCATTTT.